The entry below describes one T cell receptor (beta chain). Sequencing was performed with immunoSEQ multiplex PCR; in TCRdb, only in-frame clones are kept and a portion is missing. Of hundreds of thousands of clones listed, around nine tenths are singletons. This entry comes from a study of shared T cell receptors in the human thymus. With 3 bases clipped from V and 5 bases from J, the junction kept 8 bases outside the gene matches. Germline V CDR1 and CDR2: MNHEY, SMNVEV (reference sequence). The CDR3 has 16 residues. This sample also belongs to another study, concerning human thymus T cells.

V and J are TRBV27 and TRBJ2-3; 10 nucleotides match TRBD2. The sequenced sample was thymocytes. The clonotype was recovered from a boy under two years old with a congenital heart defect. CDR3 nucleotides: TGTGCCAGCAGTTTCCCCCGAGCGGGAGGGAAAGATACGCAGTATTTT. Its protein is CASSFPRAGGKDTQYF.